Following are 29 T cell receptor beta chains from one sample sequenced in a study of cytomegalovirus exposure and HLA in healthy donors. The PCR ran on 60 Vbeta and 13 Jbeta primers. Generated by immunoSEQ multiplex PCR, the TCRdb table keeps only in-frame clones and is missing some. The sample carries over 80,000 clones, 76% recorded once. The sequencing input was PBMCs. The receptors stem from a middle-aged man in good health and CMV-seronegative.

This clone was observed a handful of times. This chain connects TRBV19 to TRBJ1-2; 7 nucleotides align to TRBD1. V was pared by 4 bases and J by 2 bases, with 7 bases of the junction left unmatched. The CDR3 is 15 residues long. The germline V gene encodes CDR1 LNHDA and CDR2 SQIVND (reference sequence). The CDR3 reads CASSKILTGNYGYTF. The DNA of the CDR3 is TGTGCCAGTAGTAAGATCCTGACAGGGAACTATGGCTACACCTTC.

The chain recombines TRBV15 with TRBJ1-1; D not resolved. The CDR3 has 13 amino acids. Trimming took 6 bases from V and 11 from J, leaving 19 bases between them. Germline CDR1 LNHNV, CDR2 YYDKDF (reference sequence). Here the CDR3 DNA reads TGTGCCACCAGGCCTCTTTTGGGGAGTCGGGCTTTCTTT. Translated: CATRPLLGSRAFF.

The gene calls are TRBV5-1 and TRBJ2-1, with 8 bases fitting TRBD1. Germline V gene lookup returns CDR1 SGHRS and CDR2 YFSETQ. Losses at the gene ends were 4 bases for V and 1 base for J; bases not matched to a gene: 7. The CDR3 length is 16 residues. In DNA, the CDR3 is TGCGCCAGCAGCGCGACAGACAGGGGATCCTACAATGAGCAGTTCTTC. Protein sequence: CASSATDRGSYNEQFF. Combining the CDR3 with reference TRBV5-1 and TRBJ2-1 gives the whole variable domain KAGVTQTPRYLIKTRGQQVTLSCSPISGHRSVSWYQQTPGQGLQFLFEYFSETQRNKGNFPGRFSGRQFSNSRSEMNVSTLELGDSALYLCASSATDRGSYNEQFFGPGTRLTVL.

V usage is TRBV9 and J usage is TRBJ1-1; perhaps TRBD1 as D (5 bases). Germline-derived CDR1 and CDR2 are SGDLS and YYNGEE. Trimming shortened V by 0 bases and J by 4 bases, and 13 bases separated the two germline ends. The CDR3 is made up of 15 amino acids. CDR3: CASSVVAGGGTEAFF. CDR3 DNA: TGTGCCAGCAGCGTAGTGGCGGGGGGAGGCACTGAAGCTTTCTTT. Looking up the rest from reference TRBV9 and TRBJ1-1 gives the full variable domain: DSGVTQTPKHLITATGQRVTLRCSPRSGDLSVYWYQQSLDQGLQFLIQYYNGEERAKGNILERFSAQQFPDLHSELNLSSLELGDSALYFCASSVVAGGGTEAFFGQGTRLTVV.

This rearrangement joins TRBV7-8 to TRBJ1-2; D may be TRBD1 (6 bases). The germline gives CDR1 SGHVS, CDR2 FQNEAQ. There are 11 residues in the CDR3. The CDR3 region is CGAGASYGYTF. The CDR3 DNA reads TGTGGGGCAGGGGCGAGCTATGGCTACACCTTC.

The rearrangement links TRBV5-4 to TRBJ2-3; the D is unclear. Germline values: CDR1 SGHNT, CDR2 YYREEE (reference sequence). V dropped 0 bases and J dropped 1 base, with 6 bases sitting between them. The CDR3 spans 14 residues. CDR3 region: CASSLDPGTDTQYF. CDR3 in DNA: TGTGCCAGCAGCTTGGATCCTGGCACAGATACGCAGTATTTT.

This sequence joins TRBV28 and TRBJ1-4, with D perhaps matching TRBD1 (5 bases). This CDR3 region has 14 residues. Trimming cost V 1 base and J 8 bases, with 11 bases left between them. The germline CDR1 and CDR2 sequences are MDHEN and SYDVKM. CDR3 in amino acids: CASSLSGEREKLFF. Written as DNA, the CDR3 is TGTGCCAGCAGTTTATCGGGGGAACGGGAAAAACTGTTTTTT.

This clone was observed a single time. The chain links TRBV30 to TRBJ1-2; D is undetermined. CDR1 GTSNPN and CDR2 SVGIG come from the germline V gene (reference sequence). The ends were cut back, 4 bases at V and 4 bases at J, with 7 bases in the middle. This CDR3 region has 11 residues. The chain's CDR3 is CAWTTSYGYTF. The CDR3 nucleotides read TGTGCCTGGACGACAAGCTATGGCTACACCTTC.

The V gene is TRBV4-2, the J gene TRBJ2-3; 10 positions match TRBD2. Germline CDR1 and CDR2: LGHNA and YNFKEQ. CDR3 length equals 16 residues. The V and J ends lost 1 base and 1 base, in that order; junction bases with no gene match: 2. The CDR3 spells CASSQALAGGTDTQYF. As DNA, the CDR3 is TGTGCCAGCAGCCAAGCCCTAGCGGGGGGCACAGATACGCAGTATTTT.

The chain recombines TRBV6-1 with TRBJ2-5, with TRBD1 identical over 7 bases. Germline V lookup: CDR1 MNHNS, CDR2 SASEGT. The CDR3 length is 13 residues. J was trimmed by 9 bases and V by 2 bases; bases with no gene match: 6. The CDR3 nucleotides are TGTGCCAGCAGTGAAAAACAGGGGTTGGCCCAGTACTTC. Translating it yields CASSEKQGLAQYF.

This clone was recorded a few times. This chain uses TRBV5-4 with TRBJ1-1; 8 nucleotides line up with TRBD1. CDR3 length equals 14 residues. Germline V CDR1 and CDR2: SGHNT, YYREEE (reference sequence). The ends lost 3 bases at V and 4 bases at J; junction bases unmatched: 5. CDR3 loop: CASSSQGGGTEAFF. CDR3 DNA: TGTGCCAGCAGCTCACAGGGGGGGGGCACTGAAGCTTTCTTT.

The V call is TRBV5-6, the J call TRBJ2-1; 7 nucleotides match TRBD2. This CDR3 has 12 residues. CDR1 SGHDT and CDR2 YYEEEE come from the germline V gene. J lost 9 bases, V lost 5 bases, and 5 bases had no gene match. The CDR3 DNA reads TGTGCCAGCAGTAGCAGCGGGGCTGAGCAGTTCTTC. Its protein is CASSSSGAEQFF. The variable domain in full, completed from reference TRBV5-6 and TRBJ2-1, reads DAGVTQSPTHLIKTRGQQVTLRCSPKSGHDTVSWYQQALGQGPQFIFQYYEEEERQRGNFPDRFSGHQFPNYSSELNVNALLLGDSALYLCASSSSGAEQFFGPGTRLTVL.

The V call is TRBV4-2, the J call TRBJ2-1; TRBD2 matches 11 bases. Trimming removed 3 bases from V and 1 base from J; junction bases left unmatched: 5. This CDR3 contains 17 residues. CDR1 and CDR2 from the germline V gene are LGHNA and YNFKEQ. CDR3 amino acids: CASSQASGGQSYNEQFF. CDR3 sequence (DNA): TGTGCCAGCAGCCAGGCTAGCGGGGGGCAATCCTACAATGAGCAGTTCTTC.

V is TRBV10-3 and J is TRBJ2-7; 7 bases are a match to TRBD1. CDR1 is ENHRY and CDR2 is SYGVKD in the germline V gene. The CDR3 loop spans 11 amino acids. V gave up 4 bases and J gave up 6 bases; unmatched junction bases: 0. The CDR3 DNA follows: TGTGCCATCAGTGGGGACAGCGAGCAGTACTTC. Protein sequence: CAISGDSEQYF.

This clone showed up just once. This chain uses TRBV7-2 with TRBJ2-7; tentative D call: TRBD1 (7 bases). The V end was cut by 6 bases, the J end by 4 bases, with 19 bases between. The CDR3 extends over 15 amino acids. Germline CDR1 is SGHTA and CDR2 is FQGNSA. CDR3 sequence reads: CASSDKTGRRYEQYF. The CDR3 nucleotides read TGTGCCAGCAGTGATAAGACAGGGAGGCGGTACGAGCAGTACTTC.

The chain is built from TRBV7-6 and TRBJ1-6, with D perhaps matching TRBD1 (5 bases). The V gene's germline CDR1 is SGHVS and CDR2 FNYEAQ. This CDR3 has 14 amino acids. The V end was cut by 4 bases, the J end by 5 bases, with 9 bases between. CDR3 bases: TGTGCCAGCAGCTGGGACTCAGATAATTCACCCCTCCACTTT. Protein sequence: CASSWDSDNSPLHF.

The chain carries TRBV6-1 and TRBJ2-5, with D perhaps TRBD1 (6 bases). V lost 1 base, J lost 4 bases, and 13 bases lay in between. CDR3 length equals 15 residues. Germline values: CDR1 MNHNS, CDR2 SASEGT. The CDR3 DNA is TGTGCCAGCAGTGAAGGACCGTGGGGGCTAGAGACCCAGTACTTC. Translation: CASSEGPWGLETQYF.

The chain recombines TRBV6-5 with TRBJ1-6, with a possible D match to TRBD1 (6 bases). Between the trimmed V and J ends, which lost 7 bases and 7 bases, there was a span of 14 bases. The CDR3 length is 14 residues. CDR1 and CDR2 from the germline V gene are MNHEY and SVGAGI. CDR3 protein: CASTGTGYNSPLHF. CDR3 DNA sequence: TGTGCCAGCACAGGAACAGGGTACAATTCACCCCTCCACTTT.

The chain joins TRBV7-3 to TRBJ1-5, with D possibly TRBD1 on 5 matching bases. This CDR3 has 13 residues. CDR1 SGHTA and CDR2 FQGTGA come from the germline V gene. V lost 6 bases, J lost 4 bases, and 10 bases lay in between. CDR3 nucleotides: TGTGCCAGCAGTAAGGGGTTGAATCAGCCCCAGCATTTT. Protein: CASSKGLNQPQHF.

The chain employs TRBV4-2 and TRBJ1-3; D is ambiguous. The CDR3 consists of 14 residues. V shed 1 base and J shed 6 bases, with 10 bases lying between them. Germline V gene sequence: CDR1 LGHNA, CDR2 YNFKEQ. The CDR3 sequence is CASSQGGDPNTIYF. The CDR3 nucleotides are TGTGCCAGCAGCCAAGGTGGAGATCCAAACACCATATATTTT.

V is TRBV28 and J is TRBJ1-4; D possibly corresponds to TRBD1 (5 bases). The CDR3 is 13 residues long. Deletions cut 2 bases from V and 10 bases from J, with 11 bases between. The V gene's germline CDR1 is MDHEN and CDR2 SYDVKM. The CDR3 DNA reads as TGTGCCAGCAGTTTAAACAGGCAGCTAAAACTGTTTTTT. Encoded protein: CASSLNRQLKLFF.

The chain recombines TRBV2 with TRBJ2-2, with D tentatively TRBD2 (6 bases). The CDR3 covers 13 residues. V dropped 8 bases and J dropped 8 bases, with 15 bases sitting between them. Looked up from germline, CDR1 is SNHLY and CDR2 is FYNNEI. CDR3 residues: CASGRRVAGELFF. The CDR3 coding sequence is TGTGCCAGCGGCCGGAGGGTAGCTGGGGAGCTGTTTTTT.

The chain carries TRBV13 and TRBJ1-2; D is undetermined. Germline loops: CDR1 PRHDT, CDR2 FYEKMQ (reference sequence). This CDR3 is built from 14 residues. With 0 bases removed from V and 0 bases from J, the gap between germline ends came to 5 bases. CDR3 DNA sequence: TGTGCCAGCAGCTTAGGGGGAGCTAACTATGGCTACACCTTC. Translating gives CASSLGGANYGYTF.

This clone was counted once. This sequence joins TRBV15 and TRBJ2-7; TRBD2 aligns across 16 bases. The better agreement between TRBJ2-1 and the DNA end casts doubt on the J call. This CDR3 is built from 18 residues. Germline CDR1 LNHNV, CDR2 YYDKDF (reference sequence). This chain's CDR3 is CATSGEGTSGGANREQFF. CDR3 DNA sequence: TGTGCCACCAGCGGGGAAGGGACTAGCGGGGGGGCCAACCGTGAGCAGTTCTTC.

Only a few counts were recorded for this clone. The gene calls are TRBV6-1 and TRBJ1-5; tentative D call: TRBD1 (5 bases). CDR3 size: 15 residues. Trimming shortened V by 8 bases and J by 1 base, and 15 bases separated the two germline ends. Germline CDR1 and CDR2: MNHNS and SASEGT. CDR3 residues: CASLLGGRSNQPQHF. CDR3 nucleotide sequence: TGTGCCAGCCTCTTGGGGGGAAGGAGCAATCAGCCCCAGCATTTT.

The CDR3 DNA follows: TGTGCCAGCAGTTTACCCGCCGGGAACACTGAAGCTTTCTTT. This translates into CASSLPAGNTEAFF. V and J are TRBV28 and TRBJ1-1, with no clear D. The CDR3 runs 14 residues. V shed 2 bases and J shed 1 base, with 8 bases lying between them. Per the germline V gene, CDR1 is MDHEN and CDR2 is SYDVKM.

The chain couples TRBV5-1 to TRBJ1-4; 8 positions agree with TRBD1. Trimming at V came to 4 bases and at J to 5 bases, leaving 4 bases not matched to a gene. The V gene's germline CDR1 is SGHRS and CDR2 YFSETQ. The length of the CDR3 is 14 residues. The CDR3 spells CASSGGTGNEKLFF. For the CDR3, the DNA is TGCGCCAGCAGCGGGGGGACAGGCAATGAAAAACTGTTTTTT.

This chain uses TRBV6-5 with TRBJ1-2; D is undetermined. The CDR3 is 15 amino acids. V lost 0 bases, J lost 0 bases, and 8 bases lay in between. Germline lookup yields CDR1 MNHEY and CDR2 SVGAGI. CDR3 nucleotide sequence: TGTGCCAGCAGTTACTCGACCGGAGCTAACTATGGCTACACCTTC. Its protein product is CASSYSTGANYGYTF.

The J gene is TRBJ1-2, the V gene TRBV30; possibly TRBD1 for D (6 bases). CDR3 length: 12 amino acids. From germline, CDR1 is GTSNPN and CDR2 SVGIG (reference sequence). Trimming shortened V by 1 base and J by 4 bases, and 7 bases separated the two germline ends. CDR3 in amino acids: CAWSGGPYGYTF. As DNA, the CDR3 is TGTGCCTGGAGTGGGGGGCCCTATGGCTACACCTTC.